These 9 T cell receptor beta chains were sequenced from one sample in a study of T cells in Graves' hyperthyroidism and ophthalmopathy. From RNA transcripts, TCR beta CDR3 regions were amplified. Carried out on the TCR CDR3, a first-round RT-PCR used the HTBI primer set. TCRdb called the multiplex PCR reads again in MiXCR, with one record for every CDR3 protein. Of around 720,000 distinct CDR3 sequences in the sample, 30% to 40% were seen once. Material: blood. These receptors came from a woman in her 40s with Graves' hyperthyroidism.

The J gene is TRBJ1-5, the V gene TRBV19; tentative D call: TRBD1 (6 bases). The germline V gene has CDR1 LNHDA and CDR2 SQIVND (reference sequence). Trimming took off 7 bases at V and 9 bases at J, with 19 bases between the two ends. CDR3 length: 14 amino acids. The CDR3 protein is CASKPAQGFVPQHF. Here the CDR3 DNA reads TGTGCCAGTAAGCCAGCACAGGGCTTTGTGCCCCAGCATTTT.

There are many counts of this clonotype. V gene TRBV7-9 combines with J gene TRBJ1-2; D is undetermined. In germline, CDR1 is SEHNR, CDR2 FQNEAQ (reference sequence). The CDR3 has 14 residues. The V end was cut by 5 bases, the J end by 5 bases, with 15 bases between. CDR3 bases: TGTGCCAGCAGCCAAGATCTGGACCTTTATGGCTACACCTTC. This codes for CASSQDLDLYGYTF.

The genes are TRBV6-2 or TRBV6-3 and TRBJ2-6; D unresolved. This CDR3 contains 9 residues. Trimming shortened V by 5 bases and J by 14 bases, and 4 bases separated the two germline ends. The germline V gene encodes CDR1 MNHEY and CDR2 SVGEGT. In DNA form, the CDR3 reads TGTGCCAGCAGTCCGCTCCTGACTTTC. Translation: CASSPLLTF.

This clonotype appeared many times. The chain joins TRBV5-6 to TRBJ1-2; no clear D gene. The CDR3 totals 17 residues. From germline, CDR1 is SGHDT and CDR2 YYEEEE. Trimming stripped 0 bases from V and 3 bases from J, with 18 bases between. The CDR3 loop is CASSLVRTSYPHYGYTF. In nucleotides, the CDR3 is TGTGCCAGCAGCTTGGTTCGTACTTCCTACCCTCACTATGGCTACACCTTC.

The V call is TRBV6-5, the J call TRBJ2-5; D is uncertain. In germline, CDR1 is MNHEY, CDR2 SVGAGI. There are 15 residues in the CDR3. V was shortened by 2 bases and J by 1 base, with 11 bases between the two germline ends. The CDR3 reads CASSYTLVGQETQYF. CDR3 DNA sequence: TGTGCCAGCAGTTACACCCTGGTGGGCCAAGAGACCCAGTACTTC.

The CDR3 sequence is CASSYPPSGTVLYEQYF. For the CDR3, the DNA is TGTGCCAGCAGTTATCCGCCCTCCGGGACTGTTTTGTACGAGCAGTACTTC. The V and J genes are TRBV6-2 or TRBV6-3 and TRBJ2-7; possible D gene TRBD2, 6 bases. This CDR3 has 17 residues. Germline V gene data show CDR1 as MNHEY and CDR2 as SVGEGT. V was shortened by 3 bases and J by 4 bases, with 22 bases between the two germline ends.

To note about this clonotype: The conserved phenylalanine or tryptophan normally closing the CDR3 is absent here, so this likely arose from a read error. The V call is TRBV7-9, the J call TRBJ2-5; TRBD2 matches at 11 bases. The junction had 13 bases not matched to a gene; V was cut back by 8 bases and J by 5 bases. CDR3 length: 16 amino acids. Germline V gene data show CDR1 as SEHNR and CDR2 as FQNEAQ (reference sequence). The CDR3 region has the DNA TGTGCCAGCCGACTAGCGGGGTTTCGGGCTGGGGAGACCCAGTACCTC. Its protein product is CASRLAGFRAGETQYL.

In this sample, this clonotype turned up a few times. In DNA form, the CDR3 reads TGCAGTGCTAGAGAACTAGCGGGAGAGTACCAAGAGACCCAGTACTTC. Its protein product is CSARELAGEYQETQYF. The genes are TRBV20-1 and TRBJ2-5; TRBD2 matches 11 bases. Trimming cost V 0 bases and J 0 bases; bases outside gene matches: 3. This CDR3 comprises 16 residues. The V gene's germline CDR1 is DFQATT and CDR2 SNEGSKA (reference sequence).

This clonotype was observed at least ten times. The CDR3 nucleotides are TGTGCCATCAGCTACCAAGAGACCCAGTACTTC. Protein sequence: CAISYQETQYF. The chain links TRBV10-3 to TRBJ2-5; D gene unclear. Germline V CDR1 and CDR2: ENHRY, SYGVKD. V was trimmed by 6 bases and J by 0 bases, leaving 2 bases between them. CDR3 length: 11 amino acids.